Listed below are T cell receptor beta chains from one sample, sequenced in a study of T cells after yellow fever vaccination. One entry per CDR3 protein, called by TCRdb with MiXCR from the 5' RACE reads. The sample lists 450,000 to 550,000 distinct CDR3 sequences, about a fifth occurring once. Source: PBMCs, taken about 21 days after the first yellow fever vaccination. The receptors here all came from a man between 18 and 35 years old who received the YFV17D yellow fever vaccine. Each CDR3 is given without its conserved first and last residue.

j_call v_call cdr3_aa
TRBJ2-7 TRBV10-2 ASSESRGTGLYEQY
TRBJ1-1 TRBV25-1 ASRGQINTEAF
TRBJ2-3 TRBV5-1 ASSFAGEDTQY
TRBJ2-2 TRBV7-3 ASSLVTGRTGELF
TRBJ2-1 TRBV4-2 ASSPMGGTGGCNEQF
TRBJ1-2 TRBV21-1 ASSLTGSIYGYT
TRBJ2-2 TRBV27 ASSGGGAPDTGELF
TRBJ2-1 TRBV7-2 ASSLGRQSSEQF
TRBJ2-1 TRBV7-2 ASSLVGQGVYNEQF
TRBJ1-1 TRBV7-3 ASSPAGQGRSGAF
TRBJ2-4 TRBV7-9 ASSLAPGGQTKNIQY
TRBJ2-7 TRBV28 ASIGGGLSYEQY
TRBJ2-3 TRBV7-2 ASSLAALTDTQY
TRBJ2-3 TRBV5-8 ASSFRAAIDTQY
TRBJ2-2 TRBV5-1 ASSLAQGNTGELF
TRBJ2-2 TRBV11-2 ASSFPGGGLYTGELF
TRBJ2-5 TRBV29-1 SVGTSGGVETQY
TRBJ2-3 TRBV11-2 ASSLLGSGGATDTQY
TRBJ2-1 TRBV29-1 SVVSSSYNEQF
TRBJ1-5 TRBV10-3 AISEGGMDQPQH
TRBJ1-4 TRBV6-1 ASSPRGTNEKLF
TRBJ2-2 TRBV6-1 ASGLAGGGDGELF
TRBJ1-1 TRBV3-1 ASSQENTEAF
TRBJ2-5 TRBV5-1 ASSLLGGETQY
TRBJ1-2 TRBV4-3 ASSQSQGANYGYT
TRBJ1-1 TRBV7-9 ASSLEDSTEAF
TRBJ2-1 TRBV12-3/TRBV12-4 ASSLDSGGGRNEQF
TRBJ1-1 TRBV14 ASSQDGGTEAF
TRBJ2-3 TRBV20-1 SAPRGDESTDTQY
TRBJ2-3 TRBV4-3 ASSQGGTGDTQY
TRBJ2-1 TRBV7-9 ASSLTSSPHNEQF
TRBJ1-2 TRBV12-3/TRBV12-4 ASSLSVYGYT
TRBJ2-1 TRBV20-1 SAPRRGTRNEQF
TRBJ2-2 TRBV24-1 ATSEPGPGELF
TRBJ1-2 TRBV3-1 ASSQEAADYT
TRBJ2-5 TRBV20-1 SAKHYPQETQY
TRBJ2-7 TRBV20-1 SAQDRGDYEQY
TRBJ1-6 TRBV6-1 ASRRGPENSPLH
TRBJ1-1 TRBV6-2/TRBV6-3 ASNTDRDLAF
TRBJ1-5 TRBV10-3 AISDYGAAQSPQH
TRBJ2-6 TRBV5-4 ASSLGLDSGANVLT
TRBJ2-2 TRBV12-3/TRBV12-4 ASGYQTGELF
TRBJ2-3 TRBV6-2/TRBV6-3 ASSQTSSGDTQY
TRBJ2-3 TRBV5-1 ASSLETSGGPGHTQY
TRBJ2-3 TRBV6-1 ASRRGPRGVDTQY
TRBJ1-4 TRBV12-3/TRBV12-4 ASSPDGEKLF
TRBJ2-5 TRBV5-1 ASTTGDRGYQETQY
TRBJ2-2 TRBV29-1 SVEWGLGGTGELF
TRBJ1-1 TRBV10-3 AIGQLKNTEAF
TRBJ1-5 TRBV20-1 SASRGFVQPQH
TRBJ1-5 TRBV28 ASSPRRGPQH
TRBJ2-2 TRBV9 ASSTPERVITGELF
TRBJ2-3 TRBV29-1 SAETAMATDTQY
TRBJ1-1 TRBV5-1 ASSFRGLTDTEAF
TRBJ2-3 TRBV7-9 ASSRRQGIERADTQY
TRBJ2-7 TRBV20-1 SATDRGHEQY
TRBJ2-4 TRBV4-2 ASSQEGTGAAKNIQY
TRBJ2-7 TRBV27 ASSYLPRANDLEQY
TRBJ2-3 TRBV29-1 SVVPSGGASDTQY